This entry concerns a single TCR beta chain. Method: immunoSEQ multiplex PCR; TCRdb's copy keeps in-frame clones and lacks some. The top ten clones hold about 2% of a sample with approximately 190,000 clones, around 90% of them seen once. Germline V gene data show CDR1 as SEHNR and CDR2 as FQNEAQ (reference sequence). The V end lost 5 bases, the J end lost 5 bases, and 18 bases lay between the germline ends. The CDR3 extends over 15 amino acids. This specimen comes from a study of control samples from healthy donors and cancer patients. This receptor was obtained from a man aged 25 to 40 in good health. V usage is TRBV7-9 and J usage is TRBJ1-1; weak D call: TRBD1 (6 bases). Sample: blood. Written as DNA, the CDR3 is TGTGCCAGCAGCCCACAGACGGGGGCGAAGACTGAAGCTTTCTTT. Its translation: CASSPQTGAKTEAFF.